Detailed here is one T cell receptor beta chain. Its antigen is currently unknown. The data derive from a study of cytomegalovirus exposure and HLA in healthy donors. Study conclusions and caveats: The study designated over 150 TCR beta chains cytomegalovirus-associated. Most sequenced TCRs were rare (though some public TCRs occurred in many donors). Reported performance of the classifier showed diagnosis of cytomegalovirus status with high specificity and sensitivity.

From the 120-subject validation cohort, which was separate from the approximately 700-subject first cohort, the donors were drawn. Assay: immunoSEQ multiplex PCR; the TCRdb copy retains only in-frame clones and omits some. The table records fewer than 400,000 clones, roughly 89% of them present only once. This clonotype was obtained from a woman under 30 in good health and CMV-seronegative. The sample consisted of PBMCs.

The CDR3 DNA is TGTGCCGCCACAGGGGGCGAGGACTATGGCTACACCTTC. It translates to CAATGGEDYGYTF. The V and J genes are TRBV10-3 and TRBJ1-2; 9 bases fit TRBD1. The germline V gene encodes CDR1 ENHRY and CDR2 SYGVKD. The V segment lost 11 bases and the J segment 3 bases; nucleotides outside the gene matches: 7. The CDR3 consists of 13 residues.